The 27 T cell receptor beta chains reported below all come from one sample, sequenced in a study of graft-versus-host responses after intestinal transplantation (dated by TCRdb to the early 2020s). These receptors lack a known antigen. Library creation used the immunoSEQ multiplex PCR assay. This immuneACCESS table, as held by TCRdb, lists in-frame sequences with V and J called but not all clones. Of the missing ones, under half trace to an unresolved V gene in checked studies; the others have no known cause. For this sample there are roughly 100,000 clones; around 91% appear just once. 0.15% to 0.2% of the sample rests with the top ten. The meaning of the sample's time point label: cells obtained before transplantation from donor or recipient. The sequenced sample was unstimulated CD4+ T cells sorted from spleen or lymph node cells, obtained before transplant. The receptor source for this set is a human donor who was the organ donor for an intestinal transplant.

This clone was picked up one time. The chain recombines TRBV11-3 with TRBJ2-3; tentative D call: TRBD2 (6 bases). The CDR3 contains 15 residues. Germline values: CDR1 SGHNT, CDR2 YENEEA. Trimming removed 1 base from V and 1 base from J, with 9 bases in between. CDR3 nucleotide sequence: TGTGCCAGCAGCTTAGGGGGCGGGGGCACAGATACGCAGTATTTT. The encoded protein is CASSLGGGGTDTQYF.

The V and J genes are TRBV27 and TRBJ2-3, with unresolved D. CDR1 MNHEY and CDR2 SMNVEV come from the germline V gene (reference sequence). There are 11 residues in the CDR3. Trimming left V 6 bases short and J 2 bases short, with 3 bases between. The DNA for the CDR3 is TGTGCCAGCAGCCACACAGATACGCAGTATTTT. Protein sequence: CASSHTDTQYF.

The CDR3 nucleotides are TGTGCCAGCAGCCCTCTCCAGGGGGTAAATCAGCCCCAGCATTTT. This translates into CASSPLQGVNQPQHF. The chain joins TRBV28 to TRBJ1-5; 7 bases fit TRBD1. J was trimmed by 4 bases and V by 6 bases; bases with no gene match: 9. The CDR3 contains 15 residues. Germline CDR1 is MDHEN and CDR2 is SYDVKM.

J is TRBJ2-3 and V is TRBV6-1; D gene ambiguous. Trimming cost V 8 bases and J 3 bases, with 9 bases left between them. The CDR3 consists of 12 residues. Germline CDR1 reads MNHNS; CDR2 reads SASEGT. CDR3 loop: CASGPSTDTQYF. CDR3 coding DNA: TGTGCCAGCGGTCCTAGTACAGATACGCAGTATTTT.

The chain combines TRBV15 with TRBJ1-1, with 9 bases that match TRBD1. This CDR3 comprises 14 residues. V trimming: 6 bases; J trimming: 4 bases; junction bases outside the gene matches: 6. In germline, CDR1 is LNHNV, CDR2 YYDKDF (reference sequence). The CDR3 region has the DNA TGTGCCACCAGTCTTTTGACAGGGGGCACTGAAGCTTTCTTT. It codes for CATSLLTGGTEAFF.

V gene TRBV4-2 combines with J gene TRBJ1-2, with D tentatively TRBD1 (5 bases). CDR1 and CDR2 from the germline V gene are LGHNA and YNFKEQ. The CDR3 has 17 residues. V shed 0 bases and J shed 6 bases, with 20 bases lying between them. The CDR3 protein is CASSQESLVWQGNGYTF. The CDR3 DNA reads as TGTGCCAGCAGCCAAGAGTCTTTGGTTTGGCAGGGAAATGGCTACACCTTC.

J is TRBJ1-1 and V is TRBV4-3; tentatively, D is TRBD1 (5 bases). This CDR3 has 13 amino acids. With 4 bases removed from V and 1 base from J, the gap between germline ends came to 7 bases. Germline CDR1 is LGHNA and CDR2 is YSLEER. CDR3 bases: TGCGCCAGCAGCCGACAGTCGAACACTGAAGCTTTCTTT. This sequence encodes CASSRQSNTEAFF.

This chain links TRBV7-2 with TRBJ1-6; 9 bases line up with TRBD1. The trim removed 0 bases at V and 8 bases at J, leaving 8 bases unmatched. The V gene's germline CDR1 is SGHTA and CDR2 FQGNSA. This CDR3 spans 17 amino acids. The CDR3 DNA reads TGTGCCAGCAGCTTAGCGCTCCGACAGGGGGGTCATTCACCCCTCCACTTT. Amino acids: CASSLALRQGGHSPLHF.

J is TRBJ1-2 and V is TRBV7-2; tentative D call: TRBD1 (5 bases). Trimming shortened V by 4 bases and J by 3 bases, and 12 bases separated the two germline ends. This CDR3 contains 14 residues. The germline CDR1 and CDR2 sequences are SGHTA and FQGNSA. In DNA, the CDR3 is TGTGCCAGCAGCTCAGACAGAGGACACTATGGCTACACCTTC. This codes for CASSSDRGHYGYTF.

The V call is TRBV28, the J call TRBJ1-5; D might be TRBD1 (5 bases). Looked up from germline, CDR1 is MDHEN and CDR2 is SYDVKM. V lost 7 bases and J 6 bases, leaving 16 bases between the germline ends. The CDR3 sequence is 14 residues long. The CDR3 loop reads CASKGGEGGQPQHF. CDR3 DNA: TGTGCCAGCAAAGGAGGGGAGGGCGGTCAGCCCCAGCATTTT. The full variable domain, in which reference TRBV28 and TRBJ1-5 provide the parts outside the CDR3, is DVKVTQSSRYLVKRTGEKVFLECVQDMDHENMFWYRQDPGLGLRLIYFSYDVKMKEKGDIPEGYSVSREKKERFSLILESASTNQTSMYLCASKGGEGGQPQHFGDGTRLSIL.

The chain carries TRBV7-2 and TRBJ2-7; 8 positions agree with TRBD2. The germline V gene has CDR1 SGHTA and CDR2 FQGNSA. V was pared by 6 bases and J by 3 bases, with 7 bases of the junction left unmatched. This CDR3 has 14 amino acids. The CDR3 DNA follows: TGTGCCAGCAGTTACGGGGGGGCCAGCTACGAGCAGTACTTC. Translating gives CASSYGGASYEQYF. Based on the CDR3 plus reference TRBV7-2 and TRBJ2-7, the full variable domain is GAGVSQSPSNKVTEKGKDVELRCDPISGHTALYWYRQSLGQGLEFLIYFQGNSAPDKSGLPSDRFSAERTGGSVSTLTIQRTQQEDSAVYLCASSYGGASYEQYFGPGTRLTVT.

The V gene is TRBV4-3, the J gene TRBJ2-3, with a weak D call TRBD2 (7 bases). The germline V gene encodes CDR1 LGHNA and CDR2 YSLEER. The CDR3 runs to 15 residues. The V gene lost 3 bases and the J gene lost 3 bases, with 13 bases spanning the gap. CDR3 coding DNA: TGCGCCAGCAGCCATGCAAGGGGGGGAACAGATACGCAGTATTTT. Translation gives CASSHARGGTDTQYF.

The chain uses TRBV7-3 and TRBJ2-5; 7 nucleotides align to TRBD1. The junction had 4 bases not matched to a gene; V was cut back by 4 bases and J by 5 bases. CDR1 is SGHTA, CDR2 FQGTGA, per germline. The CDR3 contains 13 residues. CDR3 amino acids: CASSSDRAETQYF. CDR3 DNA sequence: TGTGCCAGCAGCTCCGACAGGGCGGAGACCCAGTACTTC.

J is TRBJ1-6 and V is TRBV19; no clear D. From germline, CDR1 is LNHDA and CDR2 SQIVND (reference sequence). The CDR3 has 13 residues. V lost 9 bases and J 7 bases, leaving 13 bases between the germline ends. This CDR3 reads CASLSKPNSPLHF. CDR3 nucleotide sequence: TGTGCCAGCCTTTCCAAGCCGAATTCACCCCTCCACTTT.

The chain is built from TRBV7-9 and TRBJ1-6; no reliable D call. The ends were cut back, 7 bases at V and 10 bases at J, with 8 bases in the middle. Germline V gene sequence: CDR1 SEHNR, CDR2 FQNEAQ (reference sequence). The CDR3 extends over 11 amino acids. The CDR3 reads CASTEASPLHF. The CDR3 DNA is TGTGCCAGCACGGAGGCCTCACCCCTCCACTTT.

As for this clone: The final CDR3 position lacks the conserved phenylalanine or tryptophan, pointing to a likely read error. Written as DNA, the CDR3 is TGTGCCAGCAGGCCCTCGGGTGCCAGAGATGAGCAGTACCTC. Encoded protein: CASRPSGARDEQYL. The chain links TRBV7-3 to TRBJ2-7; D gene ambiguous. This CDR3 spans 14 amino acids. Trimming pared 6 bases from V and 7 bases from J, leaving 19 bases between. From germline, CDR1 is SGHTA and CDR2 FQGTGA.

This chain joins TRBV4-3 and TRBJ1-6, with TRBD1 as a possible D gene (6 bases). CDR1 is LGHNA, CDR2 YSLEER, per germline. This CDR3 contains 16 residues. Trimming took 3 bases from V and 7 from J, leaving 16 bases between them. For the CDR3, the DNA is TGCGCCAGCAGCCAGGGAGGGGGGAGGTCAAATTCACCCCTCCACTTT. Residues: CASSQGGGRSNSPLHF.

CDR3 protein: CASSPLGGANTEAFF. The DNA for the CDR3 is TGTGCCAGTAGTCCCCTCGGGGGGGCGAACACTGAAGCTTTCTTT. V and J are TRBV19 and TRBJ1-1; TRBD1 might be the D (6 bases). With 5 bases removed from V and 1 base from J, the gap between germline ends came to 14 bases. This CDR3 is built from 15 residues. CDR1 and CDR2 (germline): LNHDA, SQIVND (reference sequence).

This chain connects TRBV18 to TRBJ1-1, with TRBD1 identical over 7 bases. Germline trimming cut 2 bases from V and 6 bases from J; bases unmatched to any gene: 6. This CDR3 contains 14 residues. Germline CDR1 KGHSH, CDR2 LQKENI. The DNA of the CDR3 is TGTGCCAGCTCACCAGCGACAGGGAGGTCTGAAGCTTTCTTT. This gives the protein CASSPATGRSEAFF.

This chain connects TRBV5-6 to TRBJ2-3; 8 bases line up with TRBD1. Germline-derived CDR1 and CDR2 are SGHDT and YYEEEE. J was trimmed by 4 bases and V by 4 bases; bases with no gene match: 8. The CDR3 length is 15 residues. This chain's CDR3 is CASSVRQGIADTQYF. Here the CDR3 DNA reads TGTGCCAGCAGCGTCAGACAGGGGATAGCAGATACGCAGTATTTT.

The DNA for the CDR3 is TGTGCCAGCAGCTACGGGACTCTACAAGAGACCCAGTACTTC. Its translation is CASSYGTLQETQYF. The chain is built from TRBV13 and TRBJ2-5; perhaps TRBD2 as D (6 bases). Germline-derived CDR1 and CDR2 are PRHDT and FYEKMQ (reference sequence). CDR3 length: 14 amino acids. The germline V and J ends were trimmed by 4 bases and 2 bases, with 11 bases remaining between them. The full variable domain, with the rest looked up from reference TRBV13 and TRBJ2-5, is AAGVIQSPRHLIKEKRETATLKCYPIPRHDTVYWYQQGPGQDPQFLISFYEKMQSDKGSIPDRFSAQQFSDYHSELNMSSLELGDSALYFCASSYGTLQETQYFGPGTRLLVL.

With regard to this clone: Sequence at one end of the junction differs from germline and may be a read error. As DNA, the CDR3 is TGTGCTAGCAGCTTAGGATTTTCGGGATTAGCGGGGGCGGAGACCCAGTACTTC. It is translated as CASSLGFSGLAGAETQYF. The chain joins TRBV7-7 to TRBJ2-5; 9 bases match TRBD2. The CDR3 runs 18 residues. Germline lookup yields CDR1 SSHAT and CDR2 FNYEAQ (reference sequence).

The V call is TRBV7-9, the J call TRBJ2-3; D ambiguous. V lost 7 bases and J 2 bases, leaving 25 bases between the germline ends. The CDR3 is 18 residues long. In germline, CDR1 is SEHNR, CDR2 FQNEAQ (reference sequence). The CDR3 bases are TGTGCCAGCACCCCCCCATACCTGCGGCGTGTTTCCACAGATACGCAGTATTTT. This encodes CASTPPYLRRVSTDTQYF.

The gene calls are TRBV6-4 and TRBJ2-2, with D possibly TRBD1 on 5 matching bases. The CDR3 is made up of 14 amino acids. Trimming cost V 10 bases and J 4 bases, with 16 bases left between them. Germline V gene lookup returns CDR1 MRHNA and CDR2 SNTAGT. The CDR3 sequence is CAIKVGVGTGELFF. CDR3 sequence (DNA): TGTGCCATAAAGGTAGGGGTGGGCACCGGGGAGCTGTTTTTT.

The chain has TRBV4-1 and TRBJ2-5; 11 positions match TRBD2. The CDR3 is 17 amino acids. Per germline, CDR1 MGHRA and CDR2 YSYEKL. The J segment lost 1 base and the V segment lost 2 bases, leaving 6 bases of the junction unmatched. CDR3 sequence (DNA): TGCGCCAGCAGCCAACCCCCTAGCGGGGGGATCCAAGAGACCCAGTACTTC. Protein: CASSQPPSGGIQETQYF.

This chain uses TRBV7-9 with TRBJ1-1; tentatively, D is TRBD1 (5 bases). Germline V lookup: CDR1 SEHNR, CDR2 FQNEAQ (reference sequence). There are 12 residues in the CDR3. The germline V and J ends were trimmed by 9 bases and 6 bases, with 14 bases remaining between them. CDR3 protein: CASCRENAEAFF. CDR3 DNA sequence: TGTGCCAGTTGCAGGGAAAATGCTGAAGCTTTCTTT.

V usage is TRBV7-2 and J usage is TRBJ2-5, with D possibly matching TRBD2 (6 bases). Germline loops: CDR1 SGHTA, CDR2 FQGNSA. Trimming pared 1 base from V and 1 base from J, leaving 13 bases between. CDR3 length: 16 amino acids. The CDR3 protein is CASSLDGAGIQETQYF. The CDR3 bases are TGTGCCAGCAGCTTAGATGGGGCGGGGATCCAAGAGACCCAGTACTTC.